The sample holds one count of the clone carrying this T cell receptor (beta chain). This CDR3 has 15 residues. CDR1 and CDR2 from the germline V gene are LNHDA and SQIVND (reference sequence). V lost 1 base and J lost 4; bases outside the gene matches: 3. The protocol was immunoSEQ multiplex PCR, while the TCRdb copy is restricted to in-frame clones and leaves out a portion. The data hold roughly 40,000 clones, with approximately 94% observed a single time. The sample comes from a study of T cell changes during pregnancy in multiple sclerosis. The receptor was isolated from a female donor with multiple sclerosis, enrolled in a pregnancy study. Sequenced here: peripheral blood, sampled in the third trimester of pregnancy. The V and J genes are TRBV19 and TRBJ2-4, with 8 bases that match TRBD2. CDR3 loop: CASSIGGGGKNIQYF. The CDR3 bases are TGTGCCAGTAGTATAGGAGGCGGGGGGAAAAACATTCAGTACTTC.